This T cell receptor (beta chain) was recovered during a study of monozygotic twins with cystic fibrosis. The CDR3 extends over 14 amino acids. Germline CDR1 and CDR2: SGHRS and YFSETQ. Trimming pared 2 bases from V and 0 bases from J, leaving 6 bases between. Regarding this clone: Its antigen is currently unknown.

Profiling relied on immunoSEQ multiplex PCR, and the TCRdb table lists in-frame clones only, not all of them. The table lists 39,000 or so clones, under 95% of them singletons. Study findings and constraints: J usage was most co-twin-similar in 8 of 16 pairs, V in 13.

This TCR was recovered from a boy between 2 and 10 years old with cystic fibrosis. The sample comprised blood. The chain has TRBV5-1 and TRBJ1-3; D not certain. The CDR3: CASSLDGSGNTIYF. The CDR3, as DNA: TGCGCCAGCAGCTTAGACGGCTCTGGAAACACCATATATTTT. Supplemented by reference TRBV5-1 and TRBJ1-3, the full variable domain reads KAGVTQTPRYLIKTRGQQVTLSCSPISGHRSVSWYQQTPGQGLQFLFEYFSETQRNKGNFPGRFSGRQFSNSRSEMNVSTLELGDSALYLCASSLDGSGNTIYFGEGSWLTVV.